This TCR beta chain was identified in a study of T-cell reconstitution after alpha-beta-depleted transplantation in children. Study results and limitations: Two months or so post-transplant, alpha-beta T cells reportedly derived from several hundred expanded graft clones.

Germline loops: CDR1 PRHDT, CDR2 FYEKMQ (reference sequence). The trim removed 5 bases at V and 4 bases at J, leaving 10 bases unmatched. The CDR3 contains 15 residues. As for this clonotype: The antigen is not known.

For TCRbeta, the library was prepared with unique molecular identifiers. MiXCR, applied by TCRdb to the PCR reads, yields one record per CDR3 protein. The table lists under 450,000 distinct CDR3 sequences, around 16% of them singletons. The chain combines TRBV13 with TRBJ2-7; 8 bases map to TRBD1. The sample was PBMCs, mostly from graft donor cells, taken 360 days after TCRalphabeta/CD19-depleted stem cell transplant. The receptor comes from a boy younger than two who had a stem cell transplant for Wiskott-Aldrich syndrome, so the T cells may come from the graft donor. The CDR3 region has the DNA TGTGCCAGCAGCCGATTCCGGGACAGGCGGTACGAGCAGTACTTC. This encodes CASSRFRDRRYEQYF.